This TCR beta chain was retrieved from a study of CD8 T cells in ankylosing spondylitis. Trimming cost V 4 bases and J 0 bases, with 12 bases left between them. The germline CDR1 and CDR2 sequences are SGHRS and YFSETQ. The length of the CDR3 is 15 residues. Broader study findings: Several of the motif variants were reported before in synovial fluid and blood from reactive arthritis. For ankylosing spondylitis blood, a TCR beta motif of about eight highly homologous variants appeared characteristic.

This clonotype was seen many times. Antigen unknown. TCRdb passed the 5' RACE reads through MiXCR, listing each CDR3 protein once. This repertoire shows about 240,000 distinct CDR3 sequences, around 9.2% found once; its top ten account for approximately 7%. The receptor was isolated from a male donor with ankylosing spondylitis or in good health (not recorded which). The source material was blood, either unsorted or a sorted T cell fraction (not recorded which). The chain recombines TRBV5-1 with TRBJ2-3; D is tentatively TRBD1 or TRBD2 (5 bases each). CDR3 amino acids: CASSLGTRSTDTQYF. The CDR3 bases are TGCGCCAGCAGCCTCGGGACCCGGAGCACAGATACGCAGTATTTT. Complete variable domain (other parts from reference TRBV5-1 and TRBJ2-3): KAGVTQTPRYLIKTRGQQVTLSCSPISGHRSVSWYQQTPGQGLQFLFEYFSETQRNKGNFPGRFSGRQFSNSRSEMNVSTLELGDSALYLCASSLGTRSTDTQYFGPGTRLTVL.